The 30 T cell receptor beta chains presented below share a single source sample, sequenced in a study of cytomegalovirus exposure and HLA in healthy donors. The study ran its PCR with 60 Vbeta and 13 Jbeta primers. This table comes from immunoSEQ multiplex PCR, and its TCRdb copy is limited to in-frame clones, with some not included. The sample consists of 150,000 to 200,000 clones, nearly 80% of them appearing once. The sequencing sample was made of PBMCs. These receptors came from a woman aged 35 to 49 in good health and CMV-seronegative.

CDR3 in amino acids: CASRGGRTTAYEQYF. The CDR3, as DNA: TGTGCCAGCAGGGGGGGACGGACTACAGCATACGAGCAGTACTTC. V and J are TRBV2 and TRBJ2-7, with TRBD2 as a possible D gene (6 bases). Germline values: CDR1 SNHLY, CDR2 FYNNEI. This CDR3 region has 15 residues. V was cut by 6 bases and J by 4 bases, with 19 bases left in between.

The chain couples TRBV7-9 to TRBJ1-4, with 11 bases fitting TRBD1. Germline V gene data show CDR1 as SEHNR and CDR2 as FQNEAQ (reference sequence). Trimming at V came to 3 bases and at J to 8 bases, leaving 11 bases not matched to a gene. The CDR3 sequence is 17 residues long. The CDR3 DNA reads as TGTGCCAGCAGCTTCCATCTCGGGGACAGGGGGAGAGAAAAACTGTTTTTT. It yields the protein CASSFHLGDRGREKLFF.

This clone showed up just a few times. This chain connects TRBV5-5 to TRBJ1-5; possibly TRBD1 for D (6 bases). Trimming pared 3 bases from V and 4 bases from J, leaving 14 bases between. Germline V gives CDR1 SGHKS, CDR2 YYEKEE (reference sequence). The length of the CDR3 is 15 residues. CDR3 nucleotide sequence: TGTGCCAGCAGCTCCACCAGGGGCGCAAATCAGCCCCAGCATTTT. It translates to CASSSTRGANQPQHF.

In DNA form, the CDR3 reads TGTGCCAGCAGCTGGAGCGGGGGGGTAAATGAGCAGTTCTTC. Its translation: CASSWSGGVNEQFF. The chain is built from TRBV5-4 and TRBJ2-1, with 10 positions matching TRBD2. The CDR3 loop spans 14 amino acids. Germline V gene data show CDR1 as SGHNT and CDR2 as YYREEE (reference sequence). J was trimmed by 7 bases and V by 3 bases; bases with no gene match: 4.

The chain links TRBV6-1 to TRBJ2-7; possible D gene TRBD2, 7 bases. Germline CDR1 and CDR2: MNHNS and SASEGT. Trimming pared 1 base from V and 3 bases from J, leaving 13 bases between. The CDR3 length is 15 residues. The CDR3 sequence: CASSEEEGGSYEQYF. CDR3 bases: TGTGCCAGCAGTGAAGAGGAGGGGGGGAGCTACGAGCAGTACTTC.

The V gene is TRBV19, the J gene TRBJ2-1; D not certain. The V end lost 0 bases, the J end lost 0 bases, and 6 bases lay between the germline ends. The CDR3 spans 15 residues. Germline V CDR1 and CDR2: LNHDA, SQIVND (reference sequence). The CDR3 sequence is CASSIDLSSYNEQFF. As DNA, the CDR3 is TGTGCCAGTAGTATAGATCTAAGCTCCTACAATGAGCAGTTCTTC.

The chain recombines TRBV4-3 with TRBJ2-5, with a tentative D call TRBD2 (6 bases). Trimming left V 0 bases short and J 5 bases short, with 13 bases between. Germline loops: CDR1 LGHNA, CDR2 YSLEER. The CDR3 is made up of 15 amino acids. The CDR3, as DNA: TGCGCCAGCAGCCAAGAAAATCGGGGGTGGGAGACCCAGTACTTC. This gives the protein CASSQENRGWETQYF.

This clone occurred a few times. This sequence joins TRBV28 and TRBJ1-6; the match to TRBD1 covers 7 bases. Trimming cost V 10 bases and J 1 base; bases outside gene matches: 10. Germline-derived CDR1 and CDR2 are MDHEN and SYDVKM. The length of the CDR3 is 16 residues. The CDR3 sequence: CATIVTGRSYNSPLHF. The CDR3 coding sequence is TGTGCCACCATAGTGACAGGGAGGTCCTATAATTCACCCCTCCACTTT.

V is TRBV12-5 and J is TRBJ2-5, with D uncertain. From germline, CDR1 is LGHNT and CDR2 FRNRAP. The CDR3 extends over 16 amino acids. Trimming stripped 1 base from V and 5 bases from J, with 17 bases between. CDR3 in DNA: TGTGCTAGTGGTTTGGGGGCATTCCCCACGTCGGAGACCCAGTACTTC. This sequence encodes CASGLGAFPTSETQYF.

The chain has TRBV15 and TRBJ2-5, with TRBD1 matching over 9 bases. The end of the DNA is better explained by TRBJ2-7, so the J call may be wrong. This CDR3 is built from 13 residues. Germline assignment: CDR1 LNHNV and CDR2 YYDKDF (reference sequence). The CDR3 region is CATRTGTGYEQYF. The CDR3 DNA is TGTGCCACCAGGACCGGGACAGGGTACGAGCAGTACTTC.

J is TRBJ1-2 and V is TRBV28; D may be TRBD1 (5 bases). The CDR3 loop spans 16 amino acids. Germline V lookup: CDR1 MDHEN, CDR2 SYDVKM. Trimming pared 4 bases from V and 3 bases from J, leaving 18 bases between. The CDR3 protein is CASSSPRGGKDYGYTF. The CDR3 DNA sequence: TGTGCCAGCAGTTCCCCCCGCGGGGGAAAAGACTATGGCTACACCTTC.

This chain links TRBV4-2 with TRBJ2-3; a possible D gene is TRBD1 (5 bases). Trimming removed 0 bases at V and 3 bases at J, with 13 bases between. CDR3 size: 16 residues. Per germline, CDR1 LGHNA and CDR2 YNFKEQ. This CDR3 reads CASSQDTSKGTDTQYF. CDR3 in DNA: TGTGCCAGCAGCCAAGATACCAGTAAGGGGACAGATACGCAGTATTTT.

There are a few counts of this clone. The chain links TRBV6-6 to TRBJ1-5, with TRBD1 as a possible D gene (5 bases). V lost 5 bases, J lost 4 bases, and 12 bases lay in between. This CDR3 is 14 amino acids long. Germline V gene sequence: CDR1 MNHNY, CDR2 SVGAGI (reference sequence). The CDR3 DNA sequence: TGTGCCAGCAGTACCCAGGGATTTAATCAGCCCCAGCATTTT. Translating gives CASSTQGFNQPQHF.

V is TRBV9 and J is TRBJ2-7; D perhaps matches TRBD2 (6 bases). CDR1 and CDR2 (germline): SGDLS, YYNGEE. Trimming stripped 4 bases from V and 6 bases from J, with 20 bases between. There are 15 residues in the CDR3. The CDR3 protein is CASSPLGDSGGEQYF. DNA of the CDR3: TGTGCCAGCAGCCCGCTGGGGGACTCCGGTGGCGAGCAGTACTTC.

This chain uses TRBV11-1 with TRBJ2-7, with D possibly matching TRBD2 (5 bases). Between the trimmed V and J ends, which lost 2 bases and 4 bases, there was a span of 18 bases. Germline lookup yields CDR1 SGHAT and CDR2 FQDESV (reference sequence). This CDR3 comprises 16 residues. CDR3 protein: CASSLNRARGEYEQYF. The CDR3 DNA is TGTGCCAGCAGCTTAAATCGAGCGCGTGGGGAGTACGAGCAGTACTTC.

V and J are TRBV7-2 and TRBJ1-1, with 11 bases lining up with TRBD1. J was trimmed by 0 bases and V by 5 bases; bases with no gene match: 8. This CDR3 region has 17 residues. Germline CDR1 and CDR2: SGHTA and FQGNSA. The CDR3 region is CASSAGTGGWMNTEAFF. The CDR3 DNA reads TGTGCCAGCAGCGCCGGGACAGGGGGATGGATGAACACTGAAGCTTTCTTT. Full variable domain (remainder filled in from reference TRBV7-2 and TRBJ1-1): GAGVSQSPSNKVTEKGKDVELRCDPISGHTALYWYRQSLGQGLEFLIYFQGNSAPDKSGLPSDRFSAERTGGSVSTLTIQRTQQEDSAVYLCASSAGTGGWMNTEAFFGQGTRLTVV.

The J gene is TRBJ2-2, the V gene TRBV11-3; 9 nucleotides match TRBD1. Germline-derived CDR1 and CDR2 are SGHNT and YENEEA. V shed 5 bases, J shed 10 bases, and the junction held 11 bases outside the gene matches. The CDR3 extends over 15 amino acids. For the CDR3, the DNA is TGTGCCAGCAGCCCAAGCGAAGACAGGGGGGAGGAGCTGTTTTTT. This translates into CASSPSEDRGEELFF.

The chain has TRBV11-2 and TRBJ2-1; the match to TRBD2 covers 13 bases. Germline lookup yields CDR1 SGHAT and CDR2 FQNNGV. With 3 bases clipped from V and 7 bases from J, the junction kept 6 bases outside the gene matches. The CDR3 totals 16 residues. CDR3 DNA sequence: TGTGCCAGCAGCTTCGGACTAGCGGGAGTTGGGAATGAGCAGTTCTTC. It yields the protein CASSFGLAGVGNEQFF. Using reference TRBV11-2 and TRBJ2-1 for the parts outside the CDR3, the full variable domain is EAGVAQSPRYKIIEKRQSVAFWCNPISGHATLYWYQQILGQGPKLLIQFQNNGVVDDSQLPKDRFSAERLKGVDSTLKIQPAKLEDSAVYLCASSFGLAGVGNEQFFGPGTRLTVL.

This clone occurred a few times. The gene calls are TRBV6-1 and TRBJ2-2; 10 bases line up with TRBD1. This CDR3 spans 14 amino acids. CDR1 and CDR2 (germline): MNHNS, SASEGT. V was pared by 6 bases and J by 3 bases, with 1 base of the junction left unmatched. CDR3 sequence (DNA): TGTGCCAGCAGGGGGACAGGGGACACCGGGGAGCTGTTTTTT. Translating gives CASRGTGDTGELFF.

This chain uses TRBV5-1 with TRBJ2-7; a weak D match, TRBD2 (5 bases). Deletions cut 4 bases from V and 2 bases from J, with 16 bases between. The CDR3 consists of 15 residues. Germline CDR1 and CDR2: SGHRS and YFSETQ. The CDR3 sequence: CASSPARVGAYEQYF. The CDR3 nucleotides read TGCGCCAGCAGCCCCGCCCGGGTCGGGGCCTACGAGCAGTACTTC.

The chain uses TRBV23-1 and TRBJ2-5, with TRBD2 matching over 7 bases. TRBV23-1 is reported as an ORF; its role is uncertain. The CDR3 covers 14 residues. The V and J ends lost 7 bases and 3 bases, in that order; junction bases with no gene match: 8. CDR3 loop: CASTPGRVKETQYF. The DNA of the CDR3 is TGCGCCAGCACTCCTGGGAGGGTAAAAGAGACCCAGTACTTC.

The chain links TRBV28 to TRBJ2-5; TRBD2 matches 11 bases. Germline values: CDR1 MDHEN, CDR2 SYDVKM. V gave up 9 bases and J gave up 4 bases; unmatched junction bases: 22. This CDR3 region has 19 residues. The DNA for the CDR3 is TGTGCCAGTGAGAGCATGACTAGCGGGATATTTCAAGTAGGAGAGACCCAGTACTTC. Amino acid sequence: CASESMTSGIFQVGETQYF.

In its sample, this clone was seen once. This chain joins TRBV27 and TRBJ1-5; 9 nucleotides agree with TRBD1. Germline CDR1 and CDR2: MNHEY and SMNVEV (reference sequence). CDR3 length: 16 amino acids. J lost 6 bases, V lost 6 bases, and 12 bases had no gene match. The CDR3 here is CASSSIQGQGSQPQHF. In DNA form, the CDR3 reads TGTGCCAGCAGCTCTATCCAGGGACAGGGAAGTCAGCCCCAGCATTTT.

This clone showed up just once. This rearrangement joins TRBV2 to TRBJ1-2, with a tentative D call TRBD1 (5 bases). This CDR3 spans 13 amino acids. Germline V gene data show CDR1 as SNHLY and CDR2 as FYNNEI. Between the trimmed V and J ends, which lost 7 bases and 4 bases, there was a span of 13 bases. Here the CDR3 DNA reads TGTGCCAGCAAGGAAAGGACAACCTATGGCTACACCTTC. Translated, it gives CASKERTTYGYTF.

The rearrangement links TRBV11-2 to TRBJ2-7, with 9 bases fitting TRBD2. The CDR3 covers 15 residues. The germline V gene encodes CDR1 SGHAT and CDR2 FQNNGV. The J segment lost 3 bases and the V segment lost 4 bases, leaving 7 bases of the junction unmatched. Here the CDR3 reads CASSWVDSGSYEQYF. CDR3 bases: TGTGCCAGCAGCTGGGTGGATAGCGGGAGCTACGAGCAGTACTTC.

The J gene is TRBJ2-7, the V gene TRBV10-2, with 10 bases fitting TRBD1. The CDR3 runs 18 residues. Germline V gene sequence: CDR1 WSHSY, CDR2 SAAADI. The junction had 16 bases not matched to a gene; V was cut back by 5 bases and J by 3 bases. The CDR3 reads CASSRQGAHNFGNYEQYF. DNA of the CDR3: TGCGCCAGCAGTCGACAGGGGGCACACAATTTTGGAAACTACGAGCAGTACTTC.

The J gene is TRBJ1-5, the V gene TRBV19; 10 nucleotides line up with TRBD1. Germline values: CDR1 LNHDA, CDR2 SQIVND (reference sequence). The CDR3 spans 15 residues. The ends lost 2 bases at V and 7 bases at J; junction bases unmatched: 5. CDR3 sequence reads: CASSITTGGWQPQHF. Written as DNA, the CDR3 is TGTGCCAGTAGTATAACGACAGGGGGCTGGCAGCCCCAGCATTTT.

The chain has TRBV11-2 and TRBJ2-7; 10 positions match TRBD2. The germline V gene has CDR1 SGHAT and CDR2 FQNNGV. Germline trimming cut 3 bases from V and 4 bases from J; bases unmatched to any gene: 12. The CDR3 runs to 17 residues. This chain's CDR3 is CASSLDGSLAGEYEQYF. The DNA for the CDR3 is TGTGCCAGCAGCTTGGACGGATCTCTAGCGGGAGAGTACGAGCAGTACTTC.

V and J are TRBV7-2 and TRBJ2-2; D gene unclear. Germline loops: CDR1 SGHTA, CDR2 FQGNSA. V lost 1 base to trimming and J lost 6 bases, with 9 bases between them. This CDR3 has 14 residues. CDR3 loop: CASSLGQQSGELFF. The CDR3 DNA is TGTGCCAGCAGCTTAGGTCAACAGTCCGGGGAGCTGTTTTTT.

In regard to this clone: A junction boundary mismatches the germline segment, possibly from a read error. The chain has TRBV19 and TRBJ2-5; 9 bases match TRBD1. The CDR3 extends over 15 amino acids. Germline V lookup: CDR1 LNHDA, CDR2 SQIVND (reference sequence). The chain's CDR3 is CASSIGQGKVETRYF. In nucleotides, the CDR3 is TGTGCCAGTAGTATCGGACAGGGGAAGGTGGAGACCCGGTACTTC.